Listed below are T cell receptor beta chains from one sample, sequenced in a study of blood T cell repertoires in COVID-19. Sequencing used immunoSEQ multiplex PCR; TCRdb keeps in-frame clones, though not all of them. The table includes 230,000 or so clones, 65% to 90% detected once. Sequencing used peripheral blood. These receptors were taken from a man aged 35-49 years who had recovered from COVID-19. CDR3s include the opening cysteine and the closing phenylalanine or tryptophan. A D gene is named only where the DNA matches it firmly. Part of the rows lack a size; the others show once, few, many or a class for expanded clones.

J | V | D | size | length | DNA | CDR3
TRBJ2-7 | TRBV27 | . | . | 14 | TGTGCCAGCAGGATCCGGGACACATCCTACGAGCAGTACTTC | CASRIRDTSYEQYF
TRBJ2-3 | TRBV7-2 | . | . | 14 | TGTGCCAGCAGCCCGTGGACTACCACAGATACGCAGTATTTT | CASSPWTTTDTQYF
TRBJ2-3 | TRBV7-2 | . | . | 15 | TGTGCCAGCCACCGTCCGGGGACTAGCACAGATACGCAGTATTTT | CASHRPGTSTDTQYF
TRBJ1-2 | TRBV4-3 | . | . | 15 | TGCGCCAGCAGCCAAACGAAAATCGGTACCTATGGCTACACCTTC | CASSQTKIGTYGYTF
TRBJ2-2 | TRBV11-2 | . | . | 18 | TGTGCCAGCAGCTTACGGTCTTTCGGAGGGGCGAACACCGGGGAGCTGTTTTTT | CASSLRSFGGANTGELFF
TRBJ2-1 | TRBV9 | . | . | 15 | TGTGCCAGCAGCGTAGCTGGGGGGACAGCTAACGAGCAGTTCTTC | CASSVAGGTANEQFF
TRBJ2-3 | TRBV7-2 | . | . | 12 | TGTGCCAGCAGCTCACTCACAGATACGCAGTATTTT | CASSSLTDTQYF
TRBJ1-1 | TRBV25-1 | . | . | 17 | TGTGCCAGCAGTGATTCCCGGGCAGGAGGGGCGAACACTGAAGCTTTCTTT | CASSDSRAGGANTEAFF
TRBJ1-2 | TRBV29-1 | TRBD1 | . | 12 | TGCAGCGTTGCGGGACAGGGTGGGGGCTACACCTTC | CSVAGQGGGYTF
TRBJ2-2 | TRBV9 | . | . | 19 | TGTGCCAGCAGCGTAGACCGGCCGGGCAGGGCAACGAACACCGGGGAGCTGTTTTTT | CASSVDRPGRATNTGELFF
TRBJ1-2 | TRBV7-9 | TRBD1 | . | 14 | TGTGCCAGCAGCTTAGAGGACAGGCCGGAGGGCTACACCTTC | CASSLEDRPEGYTF
TRBJ1-5 | TRBV19 | TRBD1 | . | 14 | TGTGCCAGTACCACGGACAGGGACTATCAGCCCCAGCATTTT | CASTTDRDYQPQHF
TRBJ2-2 | TRBV7-9 | . | . | 15 | TGTGCCAGCAGCTCAATGACAGAGAACACCGGGGAGCTGTTTTTT | CASSSMTENTGELFF
TRBJ1-1 | TRBV12-3/TRBV12-4 | . | few | 12 | TGTGCCAGCGGGAGGTTGAACACTGAAGCTTTCTTT | CASGRLNTEAFF
TRBJ1-4 | TRBV19 | . | . | 15 | TGTGCCAGTAGTATAGACAACAGGCGTAATGAAAAACTGTTTTTT | CASSIDNRRNEKLFF
TRBJ2-3 | TRBV27 | . | . | 13 | TGTGCCAGCACTTCCGTCACAACAGATACGCAGTATTTT | CASTSVTTDTQYF
TRBJ1-2 | TRBV5-1 | . | . | 14 | TGCGCCAGCAGCTTGGATTGGGGCAACTATGGCTACACCTTC | CASSLDWGNYGYTF
TRBJ1-2 | TRBV18 | . | . | 13 | TGTGCCAGCTCACCACCGGGGCGTGGGGGCTACACCTTC | CASSPPGRGGYTF
TRBJ2-3 | TRBV7-2 | TRBD2 | . | 16 | TGTGCCAGCAGCCCCCGGGGTAGCGGGAAGGCAGATACGCAGTATTTT | CASSPRGSGKADTQYF
TRBJ2-3 | TRBV7-2 | TRBD2 | . | 13 | TGTGCCAGCAGCTCATCTAGCGGTGATACGCAGTATTTT | CASSSSSGDTQYF
TRBJ1-4 | TRBV10-1 | . | once | 14 | TGCGCCAGCATAGAGTGGACAGATAATGAAAAACTGTTTTTT | CASIEWTDNEKLFF
TRBJ1-2 | TRBV5-6 | TRBD1 | once | 14 | TGTGCCAGCAGCTTGAGGACAGGGGCCTATGGCTACACCTTC | CASSLRTGAYGYTF
TRBJ1-6 | TRBV5-4 | . | . | 13 | TGTGCCAGCAGCGGCGGGACCAATTCACCCCTCCACTTT | CASSGGTNSPLHF
TRBJ2-3 | TRBV3-1/TRBV3-2 | TRBD1 | . | 15 | TGTGCCAGCAGCCAACAGACAGGGATAACAGATACGCAGTATTTT | CASSQQTGITDTQYF
TRBJ1-1 | TRBV4-3 | . | few | 15 | TGCGCCAGCAGCCAGATGACGGGAGAGTACACTGAAGCTTTCTTT | CASSQMTGEYTEAFF
TRBJ2-5 | TRBV11-3 | TRBD1 | few | 15 | TGTGCCAGCAGCGAAAGACAGGGGGCATCAGAGACCCAGTACTTC | CASSERQGASETQYF
TRBJ2-1 | TRBV9 | TRBD2 | . | 15 | TGTGCCAGCAGCTGGAGCGGGAACTCCTACAATGAGCAGTTCTTC | CASSWSGNSYNEQFF
TRBJ2-1 | TRBV28 | . | . | 12 | TGTGCCAGCAGTTTATATACTAGCAGCCAGTTCTTC | CASSLYTSSQFF
TRBJ2-6 | TRBV11-3 | . | . | 16 | TGTGCCAGCAGCTACCCGGACAGAGACGGAGCCAACGTCCTGACTTTC | CASSYPDRDGANVLTF
TRBJ1-2 | TRBV3-1/TRBV3-2 | . | few | 13 | TGTGCCAGCAGTTCGGACAGCCTAAGCGGCTACACCTTC | CASSSDSLSGYTF
TRBJ1-5 | TRBV19 | TRBD1 | . | 17 | TGTGCCAGTAGTATAGAAGGACAGGGAGTTTGGAATCAGCCCCAGCATTTT | CASSIEGQGVWNQPQHF
TRBJ2-2 | TRBV27 | . | . | 17 | TGTGCCAGCAGTTTAAAAACCGGGACTCTTTACACCGGGGAGCTGTTTTTT | CASSLKTGTLYTGELFF
TRBJ2-7 | TRBV5-6 | . | . | 15 | TGTGCCAGCAGCTCTCCGGGACAACGCGGCTACGAGCAGTACTTC | CASSSPGQRGYEQYF
TRBJ2-3 | TRBV12-5 | TRBD2 | . | 16 | TGTGCTAGTGAGCTGCTAGCGGGAACACCCACAGATACGCAGTATTTT | CASELLAGTPTDTQYF
TRBJ2-1 | TRBV5-6 | . | few | 14 | TGTGCCAGCAGCTGGGGCTCGGGGGACAATGAGCAGTTCTTC | CASSWGSGDNEQFF
TRBJ1-1 | TRBV5-1 | TRBD1 | . | 14 | TGCGCCAGCAGCCCCAACCCAGGGGGTACTGAAGCTTTCTTT | CASSPNPGGTEAFF
TRBJ2-7 | TRBV5-4 | TRBD2 | . | 15 | TGTGCCAGCAGCTTGGCGTCGGGACTAGCCAACGAGCAGTACTTC | CASSLASGLANEQYF